These 2 T cell receptor beta chains came from one sample sequenced in a study of blood T cell repertoires in COVID-19. This table comes from immunoSEQ multiplex PCR, and its TCRdb copy is limited to in-frame clones, with some not included. The sample lists about 140,000 clones; roughly four fifths were seen once. Sequencing was carried out using peripheral blood. Receptors originate from a woman older than 75 with active or convalescent COVID-19.

The V call is TRBV28, the J call TRBJ2-5; 7 positions agree with TRBD1. The CDR3 runs 15 residues. Germline V gene lookup returns CDR1 MDHEN and CDR2 SYDVKM. V trimming: 5 bases; J trimming: 5 bases; junction bases outside the gene matches: 11. CDR3 protein: CASSPIGGARETQYF. In DNA form, the CDR3 reads TGTGCCAGCAGTCCGATAGGGGGCGCGCGGGAGACCCAGTACTTC. Full variable domain (outside the CDR3, taken from reference TRBV28 and TRBJ2-5): DVKVTQSSRYLVKRTGEKVFLECVQDMDHENMFWYRQDPGLGLRLIYFSYDVKMKEKGDIPEGYSVSREKKERFSLILESASTNQTSMYLCASSPIGGARETQYFGPGTRLLVL.

This clone is a singleton in its sample. The genes are TRBV14 and TRBJ2-7, with TRBD1 matching 8 bases. CDR1 and CDR2 (germline): SGHDN, FVKESK. CDR3 size: 15 residues. The V gene end was trimmed by 0 bases and the J gene end by 0 bases; junction bases not matched to a gene: 1. CDR3 region: CASSQDRGPSYEQYF. The DNA of the CDR3 is TGTGCCAGCAGCCAAGACAGGGGGCCCTCCTACGAGCAGTACTTC.